Listed below are T cell receptor beta chains from one sample, sequenced in a study of blood T cell repertoires in COVID-19. Clones were sequenced by immunoSEQ multiplex PCR, and TCRdb holds only the in-frame ones, with some missing. The repertoire consists of 300,000 or so clones, with roughly 90% occurring once and the leading ten covering 1.1%. The material sequenced was PBMCs or T cells enriched from blood (not recorded which). The receptor source for this set is a woman between 25 and 40 years old who had recovered from COVID-19. Each CDR3 is given with its conserved first and last residue. A D gene is named only where the DNA matches it firmly. Part of the rows lack a size; the others show once, few, many or a class for expanded clones.

D gene: .
clone size: .
V gene: TRBV25-1
J gene: TRBJ1-2
CDR3 DNA: TGTGCCAGCAGTGAACTCGGTTATGGCTACACCTTC
CDR3 protein: CASSELGYGYTF

D gene: TRBD2
clone size: few
V gene: TRBV14
J gene: TRBJ2-1
CDR3 DNA: TGTGCCAGCAGCCCACAACTAGCGGGAGGGTACAATGAGCAGTTCTTC
CDR3 protein: CASSPQLAGGYNEQFF

D gene: .
clone size: .
V gene: TRBV10-3
J gene: TRBJ2-1
CDR3 DNA: TGTGCCATCAGTGAGTCGATATACAGGGACTACAATGAGCAGTTCTTC
CDR3 protein: CAISESIYRDYNEQFF

D gene: TRBD1
clone size: .
V gene: TRBV18
J gene: TRBJ1-2
CDR3 DNA: TGTGCCAGCTCACCACCGCTGGACAGGGGAAGGAGAATTGGCTACACCTTC
CDR3 protein: CASSPPLDRGRRIGYTF

D gene: .
clone size: .
V gene: TRBV10-2
J gene: TRBJ1-2
CDR3 DNA: TGCGCCAGCAGTGACTCCGGAAGGGGAGGTGGCTACACCTTC
CDR3 protein: CASSDSGRGGGYTF

D gene: .
clone size: .
V gene: TRBV9
J gene: TRBJ1-4
CDR3 DNA: TGTGCCAGCAGCGTAGAGCCCAGGGCGGCGACTAATGAAAAACTGTTTTTT
CDR3 protein: CASSVEPRAATNEKLFF

D gene: TRBD2
clone size: once
V gene: TRBV5-4
J gene: TRBJ2-1
CDR3 DNA: TGTGCCAGCAGTTCGGGACTAACAGACAATGAGCAGTTCTTC
CDR3 protein: CASSSGLTDNEQFF

D gene: .
clone size: .
V gene: TRBV7-3
J gene: TRBJ2-1
CDR3 DNA: TGTGCCAGCAGCTTAGTAGGGGGTAGCTCCTACAATGAGCAGTTCTTC
CDR3 protein: CASSLVGGSSYNEQFF

D gene: .
clone size: .
V gene: TRBV5-6
J gene: TRBJ2-3
CDR3 DNA: TGTGCCAGCAGCTTGCGACAGCACACAGATACGCAGTATTTT
CDR3 protein: CASSLRQHTDTQYF

D gene: TRBD2
clone size: .
V gene: TRBV10-1
J gene: TRBJ2-5
CDR3 DNA: TGCGCCAGCAGTGAGTCTGTACTAGCGGGAGTCCAAGAGACCCAGTACTTC
CDR3 protein: CASSESVLAGVQETQYF

D gene: .
clone size: .
V gene: TRBV5-1
J gene: TRBJ1-3
CDR3 DNA: TGCGCCAGCAGCTTGGAGGGTCAGGGTGGAAACACCATATATTTT
CDR3 protein: CASSLEGQGGNTIYF

D gene: .
clone size: .
V gene: TRBV18
J gene: TRBJ2-7
CDR3 DNA: TGTGCCAGCTCACCAGGTGCCTCCCTATCCTACGAGCAGTACTTC
CDR3 protein: CASSPGASLSYEQYF

D gene: .
clone size: .
V gene: TRBV28
J gene: TRBJ2-1
CDR3 DNA: TGTGCCAGCACCTCTTCCCCGACTAATGAGCAGTTCTTC
CDR3 protein: CASTSSPTNEQFF

D gene: TRBD2
clone size: .
V gene: TRBV4-2
J gene: TRBJ2-5
CDR3 DNA: TGTGCCAGCAGCCAAGGAACTAGCGGGAGTTCCGGAGAGACCCAGTACTTC
CDR3 protein: CASSQGTSGSSGETQYF

D gene: TRBD2
clone size: .
V gene: TRBV24-1
J gene: TRBJ2-1
CDR3 DNA: TGTGCCACCAGTGATTCCCTAGCGGGGAGGGATGAGCAGTTCTTC
CDR3 protein: CATSDSLAGRDEQFF

D gene: .
clone size: .
V gene: TRBV28
J gene: TRBJ1-2
CDR3 DNA: TGTGCCAGCCTTACCGAAGTCGGGGAAGTGGGCGGCTACACCTTC
CDR3 protein: CASLTEVGEVGGYTF

D gene: .
clone size: .
V gene: TRBV6-5
J gene: TRBJ1-1
CDR3 DNA: TGTGCCAGCAGTTACGGCACAGGGAACACTGAAGCTTTCTTT
CDR3 protein: CASSYGTGNTEAFF

D gene: .
clone size: .
V gene: TRBV6-1
J gene: TRBJ1-5
CDR3 DNA: TGTGCCAGCAGTGCCCTATTTACGACATCCTATAGCAATCAGCCCCAGCATTTT
CDR3 protein: CASSALFTTSYSNQPQHF

D gene: TRBD2
clone size: .
V gene: TRBV28
J gene: TRBJ2-1
CDR3 DNA: TGTGCCAGCAGCGAACCGGGACTAGCGGGCTTCTCCTACAATGAGCAGTTCTTC
CDR3 protein: CASSEPGLAGFSYNEQFF

D gene: TRBD1
clone size: once
V gene: TRBV7-6
J gene: TRBJ2-5
CDR3 DNA: TGTGCCAGCAGCTATTACAGGGGGCGCAGAGAGACCCAGTACTTC
CDR3 protein: CASSYYRGRRETQYF

D gene: .
clone size: .
V gene: TRBV15
J gene: TRBJ2-1
CDR3 DNA: TGTGCCACCAGCAGAGACCCCGGACAATACAATGAGCAGTTCTTC
CDR3 protein: CATSRDPGQYNEQFF

D gene: .
clone size: .
V gene: TRBV4-1
J gene: TRBJ1-5
CDR3 DNA: TGCGCCAGCAGCCAAGATATCGGCCAGGGCGGTCAGCCCCAGCATTTT
CDR3 protein: CASSQDIGQGGQPQHF

D gene: TRBD2
clone size: .
V gene: TRBV28
J gene: TRBJ2-1
CDR3 DNA: TGTGCCAGCAGTCTCCTCGGCGGGAGGCACAATGAGCAGTTCTTC
CDR3 protein: CASSLLGGRHNEQFF

D gene: .
clone size: .
V gene: TRBV28
J gene: TRBJ2-7
CDR3 DNA: TGTGCCAGCAGTTCCCCCCAACTTACAGGTGTAGAGTACGAGCAGTACTTC
CDR3 protein: CASSSPQLTGVEYEQYF

D gene: .
clone size: .
V gene: TRBV6-2/TRBV6-3
J gene: TRBJ2-7
CDR3 DNA: TGTGCCAGCAGTCCCCGGGATCTCACCTCCTACGAGCAGTACTTC
CDR3 protein: CASSPRDLTSYEQYF

D gene: TRBD2
clone size: many
V gene: TRBV5-1
J gene: TRBJ2-7
CDR3 DNA: TGCGCCAGCAGCCAGGGACTAGCGGGCTACGAGCAGTACTTC
CDR3 protein: CASSQGLAGYEQYF

D gene: TRBD1
clone size: .
V gene: TRBV27
J gene: TRBJ1-5
CDR3 DNA: TGTGCCAGCAGTCCCTATACTCAGGGGGGAGGCAATCAGCCCCAGCATTTT
CDR3 protein: CASSPYTQGGGNQPQHF

D gene: .
clone size: .
V gene: TRBV7-3
J gene: TRBJ1-5
CDR3 DNA: TGTGCCAGCAGCCCACCTCGACAGAGCAATCAGCCCCAGCATTTT
CDR3 protein: CASSPPRQSNQPQHF

D gene: TRBD2
clone size: .
V gene: TRBV30
J gene: TRBJ2-2
CDR3 DNA: TGTGCCTGGAGCCGAACTAGCGGGGGGAACACCGGGGAGCTGTTTTTT
CDR3 protein: CAWSRTSGGNTGELFF

D gene: .
clone size: .
V gene: TRBV24-1
J gene: TRBJ1-5
CDR3 DNA: TGTGCCACCAGTGATTCTTCGGTTGGTCAGCCCCAGCATTTT
CDR3 protein: CATSDSSVGQPQHF

D gene: TRBD2
clone size: .
V gene: TRBV20-1
J gene: TRBJ2-1
CDR3 DNA: TGCAGTGCTAGTCTGCTAGCGGGAGGGAATGAGCAGTTCTTC
CDR3 protein: CSASLLAGGNEQFF

D gene: TRBD2
clone size: .
V gene: TRBV5-4
J gene: TRBJ2-1
CDR3 DNA: TGTGCCAGCAGCTTAACATCTAGCGGGAGACGCGAGCAGTTCTTC
CDR3 protein: CASSLTSSGRREQFF

D gene: TRBD2
clone size: few
V gene: TRBV3-1/TRBV3-2
J gene: TRBJ2-5
CDR3 DNA: TGTGCCAGCAGCCAAGATTCTAGCGGGAGCCCAGAGACCCAGTACTTC
CDR3 protein: CASSQDSSGSPETQYF

D gene: TRBD2
clone size: once
V gene: TRBV3-1/TRBV3-2
J gene: TRBJ2-1
CDR3 DNA: TGTGCCAGCAGCCAAGGTTATACTAGCGGGAGCGTCAATGAGCAGTTCTTC
CDR3 protein: CASSQGYTSGSVNEQFF

D gene: TRBD2
clone size: .
V gene: TRBV27
J gene: TRBJ2-2
CDR3 DNA: TGTGCCAAGATATGTAGACTAGCGGGAGGGCCGGCCGGGGAGCTGTTTTTT
CDR3 protein: CAKICRLAGGPAGELFF

D gene: TRBD2
clone size: .
V gene: TRBV2
J gene: TRBJ2-2
CDR3 DNA: TGTGCCATTACACCTGGACTAGCGGGAAAAACCGGGGAGCTGTTTTTT
CDR3 protein: CAITPGLAGKTGELFF

D gene: .
clone size: .
V gene: TRBV7-8
J gene: TRBJ2-7
CDR3 DNA: TGTGCCAGCAGCTTAGGCCAGAACTACGAGCAGTACTTC
CDR3 protein: CASSLGQNYEQYF